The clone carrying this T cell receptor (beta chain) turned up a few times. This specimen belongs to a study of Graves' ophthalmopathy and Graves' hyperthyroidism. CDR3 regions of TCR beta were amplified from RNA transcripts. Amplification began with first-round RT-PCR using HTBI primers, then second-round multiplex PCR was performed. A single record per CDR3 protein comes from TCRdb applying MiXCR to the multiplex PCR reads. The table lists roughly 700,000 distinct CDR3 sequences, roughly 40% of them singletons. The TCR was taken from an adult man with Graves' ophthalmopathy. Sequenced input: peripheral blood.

CDR3 residues: CASSFEGVQTYEQYF. CDR3 coding DNA: TGTGCCAGCAGCTTCGAAGGGGTACAGACCTACGAGCAGTACTTC. The rearrangement joins TRBV7-2 to TRBJ2-7; maybe TRBD1 (5 bases). Looked up from germline, CDR1 is SGHTA and CDR2 is FQGNSA. The CDR3 length is 15 residues. Trimming pared 3 bases from V and 2 bases from J, leaving 14 bases between. The complete variable domain, with remaining parts taken from reference TRBV7-2 and TRBJ2-7, reads GAGVSQSPSNKVTEKGKDVELRCDPISGHTALYWYRQSLGQGLEFLIYFQGNSAPDKSGLPSDRFSAERTGGSVSTLTIQRTQQEDSAVYLCASSFEGVQTYEQYFGPGTRLTVT.